This TCR beta chain was observed in a study of T cell clones after liver transplantation. Across the study: TCRbeta sequencing after a pre-transplant mixed lymphocyte reaction identified graft-donor-reactive clones, later tracked in post-transplant blood.

Deletions cut 1 base from V and 0 bases from J, with 16 bases between. CDR1 is MNHNS and CDR2 is SASEGT in the germline V gene. The CDR3 is 18 amino acids. TCRdb keeps only in-frame clones here, not all; method: immunoSEQ multiplex PCR. This sample has about 85,000 clones, with 70% to 85% found just once. This TCR came from a human patient who received a liver transplant. Some T cells could come from the graft donor. Specimen: CD4+ T cells from blood, collected approximately 3.5 years after liver transplant. The chain is built from TRBV6-1 and TRBJ2-4; either TRBD1 or TRBD2 may supply D (5 bases each). The CDR3 here is CASSEEGPGWVAKNIQYF. CDR3 nucleotides: TGTGCCAGCAGTGAAGAGGGACCAGGGTGGGTAGCCAAAAACATTCAGTACTTC.